Below, 11 T cell receptor beta chains from the same sample are listed, as sequenced in a study of cytomegalovirus exposure and HLA in healthy donors. Assay: immunoSEQ multiplex PCR; the TCRdb copy retains only in-frame clones and omits some. This sample has a few hundred thousand clones, with over 75% found just once. The specimen was PBMCs. These receptors were obtained from a man aged 30-40 years in good health and CMV-seronegative.

The chain is built from TRBV19 and TRBJ1-2, with a possible D match to TRBD1 (6 bases). Per the germline V gene, CDR1 is LNHDA and CDR2 is SQIVND (reference sequence). V lost 6 bases and J 4 bases, leaving 15 bases between the germline ends. CDR3 length equals 14 residues. The CDR3 nucleotides are TGTGCCAGTAGCAAAACAGGGCCTTCCTATGGCTACACCTTC. Translated: CASSKTGPSYGYTF.

The rearrangement links TRBV18 to TRBJ1-5, with D perhaps matching TRBD1 (5 bases). Germline CDR1 reads KGHSH; CDR2 reads LQKENI. Trimming stripped 5 bases from V and 0 bases from J, with 8 bases between. The CDR3 is 14 residues long. In DNA form, the CDR3 reads TGTGCCAGCTCAGGGACTGCTAGCAATCAGCCCCAGCATTTT. Amino acid sequence: CASSGTASNQPQHF.

This sequence joins TRBV7-2 and TRBJ1-6; the D is unclear. This CDR3 is 14 amino acids long. Trimming left V 2 bases short and J 14 bases short, with 16 bases between. Germline V lookup: CDR1 SGHTA, CDR2 FQGNSA. CDR3 DNA sequence: TGTGCCAGCAGCTTACCCCCTACGATTCAAACCCTCCACTTT. Translating it yields CASSLPPTIQTLHF.

This clone was picked up a small number of times. The gene calls are TRBV6-5 and TRBJ1-2, with D unclear. V was cut by 10 bases and J by 8 bases, with 17 bases left in between. The CDR3 contains 12 residues. Germline lookup yields CDR1 MNHEY and CDR2 SVGAGI. In DNA form, the CDR3 reads TGTGCCACCCACCGGAGCTCTAACGGCTACACCTTC. This gives the protein CATHRSSNGYTF.

The chain couples TRBV5-4 to TRBJ2-3; D uncertain. V was clipped by 0 bases and J by 7 bases, with 9 bases between them. This CDR3 contains 13 residues. CDR1 and CDR2 (germline): SGHNT, YYREEE (reference sequence). The CDR3 spells CASSLAFRNTQYF. DNA of the CDR3: TGTGCCAGCAGCTTGGCGTTCAGAAATACGCAGTATTTT.

The V call is TRBV5-6, the J call TRBJ2-5; D is ambiguous. The CDR3 length is 14 residues. Per germline, CDR1 SGHDT and CDR2 YYEEEE. Trimming pared 4 bases from V and 4 bases from J, leaving 14 bases between. The DNA of the CDR3 is TGTGCCAGCAGCCCCCCGGCGGTGGGAGAGACCCAGTACTTC. As protein: CASSPPAVGETQYF. Filled out from reference TRBV5-6 and TRBJ2-5, the complete variable domain reads DAGVTQSPTHLIKTRGQQVTLRCSPKSGHDTVSWYQQALGQGPQFIFQYYEEEERQRGNFPDRFSGHQFPNYSSELNVNALLLGDSALYLCASSPPAVGETQYFGPGTRLLVL.

V and J are TRBV27 and TRBJ2-7; 8 bases line up with TRBD1. The V and J ends lost 7 bases and 5 bases, in that order; junction bases with no gene match: 13. There are 15 residues in the CDR3. CDR1 is MNHEY, CDR2 SMNVEV, per germline (reference sequence). CDR3 in DNA: TGTGCCAGCATAGGCCCAAGGACAGGGCTCGACGAGCAGTACTTC. Translation gives CASIGPRTGLDEQYF.

The rearrangement links TRBV5-1 to TRBJ2-1; TRBD2 agrees at 11 bases. Germline lookup yields CDR1 SGHRS and CDR2 YFSETQ. There are 18 residues in the CDR3. Trimming cost V 0 bases and J 0 bases; bases outside gene matches: 5. This CDR3 is CASSLALAGGLSYNEQFF. DNA for the CDR3: TGCGCCAGCAGCTTGGCGCTAGCGGGGGGACTCTCCTACAATGAGCAGTTCTTC. Based on the CDR3 plus reference TRBV5-1 and TRBJ2-1, the full variable domain is KAGVTQTPRYLIKTRGQQVTLSCSPISGHRSVSWYQQTPGQGLQFLFEYFSETQRNKGNFPGRFSGRQFSNSRSEMNVSTLELGDSALYLCASSLALAGGLSYNEQFFGPGTRLTVL.

This clone was seen once. This chain joins TRBV4-2 and TRBJ2-5; D is perhaps TRBD2 (5 bases). This CDR3 region has 15 residues. V lost 1 base, J lost 0 bases, and 9 bases lay in between. CDR1 is LGHNA and CDR2 is YNFKEQ in the germline V gene. In DNA, the CDR3 is TGTGCCAGCAGCCAAGGAGGGCAGTACCAAGAGACCCAGTACTTC. Protein product: CASSQGGQYQETQYF.

The chain is built from TRBV6-5 and TRBJ1-2, with 8 bases aligning to TRBD1. Germline V gene data show CDR1 as MNHEY and CDR2 as SVGAGI. Trimming cost V 6 bases and J 6 bases; bases outside gene matches: 3. This CDR3 has 12 amino acids. DNA for the CDR3: TGTGCCAGCAGCAGGGGGCAAAATGGCTACACCTTC. Translated, it gives CASSRGQNGYTF.

The chain links TRBV7-9 to TRBJ2-7, with TRBD2 matching over 9 bases. With V trimmed by 5 bases and J by 0 bases, 2 bases remained unmatched. The CDR3 extends over 14 amino acids. Per the germline V gene, CDR1 is SEHNR and CDR2 is FQNEAQ (reference sequence). The CDR3 bases are TGTGCCAGCAGCAGCGGGGGGTTCTCCTACGAGCAGTACTTC. Translation: CASSSGGFSYEQYF.